What follows are 2 T cell receptor beta chains derived from one specimen sequenced in a study of T-cell reconstitution after alpha-beta-depleted transplantation in children. This sample's TCRbeta library carried unique molecular identifier barcodes. TCRdb reprocessed the PCR reads via MiXCR and lists one record per CDR3 protein. This sample carries over 400,000 distinct CDR3 sequences, approximately 42% of them seen once, and the ten largest clones take about 30%. The sequencing here drew on PBMCs, taken before TCRalphabeta/CD19-depleted stem cell transplant. Receptor source: a girl aged 2-10 years with aplastic anemia, due to receive a stem cell transplant.

This clonotype was counted at least ten times. The chain has TRBV12-3 or TRBV12-4 and TRBJ1-2; D is uncertain. V shed 6 bases and J shed 0 bases, with 11 bases lying between them. The CDR3 loop spans 14 amino acids. This CDR3 reads CASSTDGPNYGYTF. The CDR3 nucleotides read TGTGCCAGCAGCACGGACGGACCTAACTATGGCTACACCTTC.

The V and J genes are TRBV20-1 and TRBJ1-2, with TRBD1 identical over 10 bases. Trimming removed 6 bases from V and 1 base from J; junction bases left unmatched: 11. The germline V gene has CDR1 DFQATT and CDR2 SNEGSKA (reference sequence). This CDR3 region has 16 residues. Here the CDR3 DNA reads TGCAGTGCCCGGGGGGACAGGGGAGGAATTAACTATGGCTACACCTTC. Translated: CSARGDRGGINYGYTF.